Each of the 26 T cell receptor beta chains below was sequenced from the same sample in a study of blood T cells in healthy people across ages. Primers used in a second PCR of about 6 to 11 cycles were a sample-barcoded 5' primer and a J-beta primer mix. TCRdb used MiXCR to reprocess the 5' RACE reads, holding one entry per CDR3 protein. The table has 750,000 to 850,000 distinct CDR3 sequences, 20% to 25% seen once. These data also featured in a second study, about T cells of mothers and their children.

The sample consisted of blood. The receptors were gathered from a boy aged 5-17 years in good health.

The chain is built from TRBV11-2 and TRBJ2-1, with TRBD2 matching over 13 bases. The CDR3 consists of 16 residues. The germline V gene has CDR1 SGHAT and CDR2 FQNNGV. V shed 6 bases, J shed 4 bases, and the junction held 6 bases outside the gene matches. This CDR3 is CASRLGLAGAYNEQFF. Here the CDR3 DNA reads TGTGCCAGCAGACTTGGACTAGCGGGGGCATACAATGAGCAGTTCTTC.

V is TRBV28 and J is TRBJ1-2; D might be TRBD1 (5 bases). Trimming removed 5 bases from V and 2 bases from J, with 18 bases in between. Germline CDR1 MDHEN, CDR2 SYDVKM. The CDR3 extends over 16 amino acids. CDR3 loop: CASSIRGGDPNYGYTF. The CDR3 DNA sequence: TGTGCCAGCAGTATCCGGGGAGGGGATCCCAACTATGGCTACACCTTC.

The chain employs TRBV4-3 and TRBJ2-5, with 10 bases matching TRBD2. The junction had 3 bases not matched to a gene; V was cut back by 1 base and J by 1 base. Germline V CDR1 and CDR2: LGHNA, YSLEER. The CDR3 has 16 amino acids. In DNA form, the CDR3 reads TGCGCCAGCAGCCAAGCCGGGACTAGCGTCCAAGAGACCCAGTACTTC. Its protein product is CASSQAGTSVQETQYF.

There are a few counts of this clonotype. The chain employs TRBV20-1 and TRBJ1-4; TRBD1 aligns across 9 bases. Germline V CDR1 and CDR2: DFQATT, SNEGSKA (reference sequence). V shed 1 base, J shed 7 bases, and the junction held 13 bases outside the gene matches. The CDR3 covers 17 residues. CDR3 nucleotide sequence: TGCAGTGCTAGAGCCGGGACAGGGAGGGGTTTTGGTGAAAAACTGTTTTTT. This translates into CSARAGTGRGFGEKLFF.

A word on this clonotype: A much more abundant neighbour one base away suggests this may be a read error. The J gene is TRBJ2-1, the V gene TRBV7-2, with 15 bases lining up with TRBD2. CDR1 is SGHTA and CDR2 is FQGNSA in the germline V gene. The CDR3 spans 15 residues. The CDR3 coding sequence is TGTGCCGGCAGCTTGGGACTAGCGGGAGGTAATGAGCAGTTCTTC. It encodes CAGSLGLAGGNEQFF.

This sequence joins TRBV6-6 and TRBJ2-7, with 10 nucleotides matching TRBD1. CDR1 is MNHNY and CDR2 is SVGAGI in the germline V gene (reference sequence). J gave up 7 bases and V 0 bases, and 6 bases lay outside the gene matches. The CDR3 extends over 15 amino acids. The CDR3 sequence: CASSYSDRGPREQYF. In DNA, the CDR3 is TGTGCCAGCAGTTACTCTGACAGGGGGCCCCGAGAGCAGTACTTC.

The chain is built from TRBV27 and TRBJ2-3; 7 positions agree with TRBD2. The V and J ends lost 6 bases and 4 bases, in that order; junction bases with no gene match: 16. The CDR3 is 17 amino acids. The germline CDR1 and CDR2 sequences are MNHEY and SMNVEV (reference sequence). CDR3 nucleotides: TGTGCCAGCAGGCCCAGACTTGGGGGGGAGGTGGCAGATACGCAGTATTTT. Translation: CASRPRLGGEVADTQYF.

V is TRBV4-3 and J is TRBJ1-5, with D perhaps matching TRBD1 (6 bases). V lost 0 bases and J lost 2, with 14 bases in between. The CDR3 spans 17 residues. CDR1 is LGHNA and CDR2 is YSLEER in the germline V gene. CDR3 sequence: CASSQEYGGWGNQPQHF. For the CDR3, the DNA is TGCGCCAGCAGCCAAGAGTATGGGGGCTGGGGCAATCAGCCCCAGCATTTT.

This clonotype came up many times. The rearrangement links TRBV14 to TRBJ2-1, with D possibly matching TRBD2 (5 bases). Germline loops: CDR1 SGHDN, CDR2 FVKESK. The length of the CDR3 is 13 residues. Trimming removed 0 bases at V and 9 bases at J, with 9 bases between. The CDR3, as DNA: TGTGCCAGCAGCCAAGATTACGGGATTGAGCAGTTCTTC. Translation gives CASSQDYGIEQFF.

This sequence joins TRBV7-9 and TRBJ2-5; D uncertain. Trimming left V 7 bases short and J 2 bases short, with 11 bases between. In germline, CDR1 is SEHNR, CDR2 FQNEAQ (reference sequence). This CDR3 has 13 residues. CDR3 coding DNA: TGTGCCAGCACCCAGCAGGCACAAGAGACCCAGTACTTC. This codes for CASTQQAQETQYF.

The J gene is TRBJ2-3, the V gene TRBV9; 7 bases line up with TRBD1. This CDR3 has 15 residues. CDR1 is SGDLS and CDR2 is YYNGEE in the germline V gene. Unmatched junction bases numbered 2, after V lost 0 bases and J lost 1 base. The CDR3 coding sequence is TGTGCCAGCAGCGTAGGGCAGGGGGGCACAGATACGCAGTATTTT. Translating gives CASSVGQGGTDTQYF.

With regard to this clonotype: A junction boundary mismatches the germline segment, possibly from a read error. The V gene is TRBV5-1, the J gene TRBJ1-1, with a weak D call TRBD1 (5 bases). The CDR3 runs 15 residues. CDR1 SGHRS and CDR2 YFSETQ come from the germline V gene. CDR3 loop: CASGLAGGMNTEAFF. CDR3 sequence (DNA): TGCGCCAGCGGCTTGGCCGGGGGGATGAACACCGAAGCTTTCTTT.

As concerns this clonotype: Just one base apart from a much larger clone, this may be a read error. The chain has TRBV3-1 and TRBJ2-1, with 7 positions matching TRBD2. From germline, CDR1 is LGHDT and CDR2 YNNKEL (reference sequence). V gave up 3 bases and J gave up 0 bases; unmatched junction bases: 2. The CDR3 consists of 15 residues. The CDR3 here is CASSHGLVSYNEQFF. DNA for the CDR3: TGTGCCAGCAGCCACGGACTAGTCTCCTACAATGAGCAGTTCTTC.

The chain joins TRBV9 to TRBJ2-5; 8 bases fit TRBD2. The DNA end is more similar to TRBJ2-1, so the J call may be wrong. The germline V gene encodes CDR1 SGDLS and CDR2 YYNGEE. This CDR3 has 16 amino acids. CDR3 in amino acids: CASSVGSAGENNEQFF. The DNA for the CDR3 is TGTGCCAGCAGCGTAGGATCAGCGGGAGAGAACAATGAGCAGTTCTTC.

This clonotype appeared a few times. The gene calls are TRBV5-1 and TRBJ2-5, with TRBD2 matching 8 bases. The germline gives CDR1 SGHRS, CDR2 YFSETQ. The J segment lost 1 base and the V segment lost 0 bases, leaving 11 bases of the junction unmatched. The CDR3 has 18 amino acids. CDR3 sequence reads: CASSLALAGFVVQETQYF. The CDR3 bases are TGCGCCAGCAGCTTGGCCCTAGCGGGTTTTGTTGTCCAAGAGACCCAGTACTTC.

This clonotype was recorded at least ten times. J is TRBJ2-1 and V is TRBV7-9, with D maybe TRBD2 (6 bases). Germline V lookup: CDR1 SEHNR, CDR2 FQNEAQ (reference sequence). This CDR3 has 13 amino acids. Trimming removed 6 bases at V and 4 bases at J, with 10 bases between. CDR3 in DNA: TGTGCCAGCAGTGGAGGGAGTTACAATGAGCAGTTCTTC. Amino acid sequence: CASSGGSYNEQFF.

The chain uses TRBV4-3 and TRBJ2-5; 9 bases align to TRBD1. The end of the DNA aligns better with TRBJ2-1, so the J call may be wrong. The CDR3 covers 18 residues. CDR1 LGHNA and CDR2 YSLEER come from the germline V gene. CDR3 region: CASSQGPPSGTGLYEQFF. In DNA, the CDR3 is TGCGCCAGCAGCCAAGGGCCCCCCTCCGGGACAGGGTTATATGAGCAGTTCTTC.

The chain recombines TRBV3-1 with TRBJ1-5; D unclear. CDR1 LGHDT and CDR2 YNNKEL come from the germline V gene (reference sequence). Trimming stripped 1 base from V and 6 bases from J, with 7 bases between. The CDR3 runs 13 residues. Written as DNA, the CDR3 is TGTGCCAGCAGCCAAGGGAGGACTCAGCCCCAGCATTTT. Amino acids: CASSQGRTQPQHF.

This clonotype occurred a few times. The chain links TRBV4-3 to TRBJ2-7, with D perhaps given as TRBD1 or TRBD2 (5 bases each). The CDR3 totals 15 residues. Germline CDR1 is LGHNA and CDR2 is YSLEER. Trimming took off 3 bases at V and 2 bases at J, with 14 bases between the two ends. As DNA, the CDR3 is TGCGCCAGCAGCCAGTCCCGGGACGGGACCTACGAGCAGTACTTC. Its protein is CASSQSRDGTYEQYF.

The gene calls are TRBV14 and TRBJ2-2, with D tentatively TRBD1 or TRBD2 (6 bases each). This CDR3 has 15 residues. Trimming pared 2 bases from V and 9 bases from J, leaving 16 bases between. CDR1 SGHDN and CDR2 FVKESK come from the germline V gene. Here the CDR3 DNA reads TGTGCCAGCAGCCAAAGTCCTGGGGGGCCGAGGGAGCTGTTTTTT. It is translated as CASSQSPGGPRELFF.

In this sample, this clonotype turned up a few times. This chain uses TRBV15 with TRBJ2-1; D is ambiguous. CDR1 LNHNV and CDR2 YYDKDF come from the germline V gene (reference sequence). V shed 5 bases and J shed 6 bases, with 14 bases lying between them. The CDR3 contains 14 residues. CDR3 in DNA: TGTGCCACCAGCCCCTCCAACCGTTTCAATGAGCAGTTCTTC. Protein product: CATSPSNRFNEQFF.

This rearrangement joins TRBV12-3 or TRBV12-4 to TRBJ1-1, with a tentative D call TRBD1 (6 bases). The CDR3 sequence is 13 residues long. V was pared by 1 base and J by 6 bases, with 9 bases between. The DNA for the CDR3 is TGTGCCAGCAGTTTAGTACAGGGCTCTGAAGCTTTCTTT. Translated, it gives CASSLVQGSEAFF.

This clonotype was seen a few times. The V call is TRBV9, the J call TRBJ2-1; no clear D. The CDR3 has 16 residues. Germline V lookup: CDR1 SGDLS, CDR2 YYNGEE. V lost 4 bases and J lost 0, with 14 bases in between. The CDR3 DNA is TGTGCCAGCAGCTCCTCCCTTGGGCCCTCCTACAATGAGCAGTTCTTC. This translates into CASSSSLGPSYNEQFF.

This clonotype was seen only a few times. The rearrangement joins TRBV7-3 to TRBJ2-1; 14 bases fit TRBD2. The germline V gene has CDR1 SGHTA and CDR2 FQGTGA. The CDR3 is 17 residues long. J gave up 2 bases and V 1 base, and 1 base lay outside the gene matches. The CDR3: CASSLKGLAGAYNEQFF. The CDR3 DNA reads TGTGCCAGCAGCTTAAAGGGACTAGCGGGAGCCTACAATGAGCAGTTCTTC.

The chain carries TRBV28 and TRBJ1-2; D is unclear. Germline lookup yields CDR1 MDHEN and CDR2 SYDVKM. V gave up 10 bases and J gave up 4 bases, with 10 bases separating them. This CDR3 spans 11 amino acids. This CDR3 is CATGRRYGYTF. The CDR3 coding sequence is TGTGCCACAGGACGCCGCTATGGCTACACCTTC.

V is TRBV7-9 and J is TRBJ2-1; TRBD2 matches 7 bases. The CDR3 is 15 residues long. Looked up from germline, CDR1 is SEHNR and CDR2 is FQNEAQ (reference sequence). Trimming took 3 bases from V and 4 from J; bases not matched to a gene: 6. CDR3 DNA sequence: TGTGCCAGCAGCTTCTCCAGCGGGGTTTACAATGAGCAGTTCTTC. Protein product: CASSFSSGVYNEQFF.